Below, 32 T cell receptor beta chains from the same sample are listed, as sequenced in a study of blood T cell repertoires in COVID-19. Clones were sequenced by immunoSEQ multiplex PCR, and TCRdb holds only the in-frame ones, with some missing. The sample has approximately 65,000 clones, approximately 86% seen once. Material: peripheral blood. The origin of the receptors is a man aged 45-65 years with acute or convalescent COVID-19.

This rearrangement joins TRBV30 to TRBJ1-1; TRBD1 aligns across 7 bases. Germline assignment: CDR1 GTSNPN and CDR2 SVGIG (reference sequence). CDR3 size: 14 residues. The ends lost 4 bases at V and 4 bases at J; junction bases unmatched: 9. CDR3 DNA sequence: TGTGCCTGGACGACAGGGTCTTCTACCACTGAAGCTTTCTTT. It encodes CAWTTGSSTTEAFF.

The CDR3 DNA is TGTGCCAGCAGTTTCCCCGGGACTAGCGGGAGTAGGATTGATAATGAGCAGTTCTTC. This sequence encodes CASSFPGTSGSRIDNEQFF. The rearrangement joins TRBV28 to TRBJ2-1, with 14 bases aligning to TRBD2. Germline V gives CDR1 MDHEN, CDR2 SYDVKM. CDR3 length equals 19 residues. The V and J ends lost 3 bases and 7 bases, in that order; junction bases with no gene match: 14.

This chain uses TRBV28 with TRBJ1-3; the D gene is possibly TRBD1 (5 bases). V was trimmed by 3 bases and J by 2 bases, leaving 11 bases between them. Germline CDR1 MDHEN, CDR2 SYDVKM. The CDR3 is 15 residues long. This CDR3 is CASSFSPGTGNTIYF. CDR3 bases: TGTGCCAGCAGTTTTTCGCCAGGGACTGGAAACACCATATATTTT.

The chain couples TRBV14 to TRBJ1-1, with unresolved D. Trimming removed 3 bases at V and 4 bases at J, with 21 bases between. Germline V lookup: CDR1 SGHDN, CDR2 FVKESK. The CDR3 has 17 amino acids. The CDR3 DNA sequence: TGTGCCAGCAGCCACATCTCTGGACTATTCAAGTCCACTGAAGCTTTCTTT. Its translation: CASSHISGLFKSTEAFF.

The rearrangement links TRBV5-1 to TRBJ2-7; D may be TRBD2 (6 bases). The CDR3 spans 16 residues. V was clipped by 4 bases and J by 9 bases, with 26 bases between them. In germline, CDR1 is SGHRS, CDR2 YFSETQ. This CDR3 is CASSVGYETGGTMQYF. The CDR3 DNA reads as TGCGCCAGCAGCGTGGGTTATGAAACCGGGGGTACTATGCAGTACTTC.

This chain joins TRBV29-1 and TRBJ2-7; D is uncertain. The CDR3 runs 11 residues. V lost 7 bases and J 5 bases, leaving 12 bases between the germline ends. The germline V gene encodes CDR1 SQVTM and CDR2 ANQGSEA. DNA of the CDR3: TGCAGCGGAACGTCCCAGGACGAGCAGTACTTC. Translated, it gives CSGTSQDEQYF.

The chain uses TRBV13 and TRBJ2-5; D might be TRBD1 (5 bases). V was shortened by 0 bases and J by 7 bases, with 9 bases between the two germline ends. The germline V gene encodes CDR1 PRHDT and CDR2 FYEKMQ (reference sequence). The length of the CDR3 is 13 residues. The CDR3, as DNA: TGTGCCAGCAGCTTAGGCCCTCAGGGGACCCAGTACTTC. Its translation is CASSLGPQGTQYF.

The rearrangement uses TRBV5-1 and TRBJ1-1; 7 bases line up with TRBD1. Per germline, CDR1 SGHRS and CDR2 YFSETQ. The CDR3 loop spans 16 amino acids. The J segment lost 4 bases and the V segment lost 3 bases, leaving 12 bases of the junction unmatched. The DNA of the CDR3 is TGCGCCAGCAGCTCGATGGACAGGCCCGAGGGCACTGAAGCTTTCTTT. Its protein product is CASSSMDRPEGTEAFF.

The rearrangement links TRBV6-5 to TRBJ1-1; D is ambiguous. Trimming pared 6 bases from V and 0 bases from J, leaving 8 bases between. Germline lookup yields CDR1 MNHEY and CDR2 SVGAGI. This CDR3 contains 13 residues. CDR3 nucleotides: TGTGCCAGCAGACCACAGATGAACACTGAAGCTTTCTTT. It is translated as CASRPQMNTEAFF.

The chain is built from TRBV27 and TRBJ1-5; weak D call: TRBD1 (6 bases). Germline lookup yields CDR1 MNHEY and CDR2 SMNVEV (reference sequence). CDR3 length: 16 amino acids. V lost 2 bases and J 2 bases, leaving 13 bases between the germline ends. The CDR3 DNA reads TGTGCCAGCAGTTTAAGGGGGTATGGCCGCAATCAGCCCCAGCATTTT. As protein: CASSLRGYGRNQPQHF.

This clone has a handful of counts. The CDR3 spells CASSSIGGYGNTIYF. The CDR3, as DNA: TGTGCCAGCAGTTCGATAGGGGGCTACGGAAACACCATATATTTT. The rearrangement links TRBV28 to TRBJ1-3, with TRBD1 identical over 7 bases. Germline CDR1 reads MDHEN; CDR2 reads SYDVKM. The ends lost 4 bases at V and 4 bases at J; junction bases unmatched: 7. This CDR3 has 15 residues.

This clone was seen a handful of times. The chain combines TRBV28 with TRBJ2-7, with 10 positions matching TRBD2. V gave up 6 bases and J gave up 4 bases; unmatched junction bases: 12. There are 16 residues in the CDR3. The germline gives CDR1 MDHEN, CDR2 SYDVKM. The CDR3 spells CASRKGLAGVRYEQYF. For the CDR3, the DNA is TGTGCCAGCAGAAAAGGCCTAGCGGGAGTTAGGTACGAGCAGTACTTC.

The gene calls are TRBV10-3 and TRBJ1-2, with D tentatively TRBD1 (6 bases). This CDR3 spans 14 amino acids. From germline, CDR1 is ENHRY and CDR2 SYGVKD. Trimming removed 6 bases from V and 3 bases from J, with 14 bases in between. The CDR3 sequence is CAIRDSSVDYGYTF. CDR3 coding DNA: TGTGCCATCAGGGACAGCTCCGTGGACTATGGCTACACCTTC.

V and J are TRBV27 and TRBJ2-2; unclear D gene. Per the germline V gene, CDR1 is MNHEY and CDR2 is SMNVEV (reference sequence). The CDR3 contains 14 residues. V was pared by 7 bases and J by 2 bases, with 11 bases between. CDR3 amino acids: CASNDNLNTGELFF. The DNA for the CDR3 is TGTGCCAGCAATGACAACCTTAACACCGGGGAGCTGTTTTTT.

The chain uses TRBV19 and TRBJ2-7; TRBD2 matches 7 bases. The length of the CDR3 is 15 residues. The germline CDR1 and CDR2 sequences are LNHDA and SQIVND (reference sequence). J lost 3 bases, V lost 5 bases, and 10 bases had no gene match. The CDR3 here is CASSFTPGGRYEQYF. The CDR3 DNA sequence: TGTGCCAGTAGTTTTACTCCGGGAGGTCGCTACGAGCAGTACTTC.

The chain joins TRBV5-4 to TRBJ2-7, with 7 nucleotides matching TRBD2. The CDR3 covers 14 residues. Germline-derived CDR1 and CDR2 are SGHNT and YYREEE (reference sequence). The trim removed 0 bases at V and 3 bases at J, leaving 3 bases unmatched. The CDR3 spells CASSLDGGYYEQYF. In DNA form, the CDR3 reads TGTGCCAGCAGCTTGGACGGGGGGTACTACGAGCAGTACTTC. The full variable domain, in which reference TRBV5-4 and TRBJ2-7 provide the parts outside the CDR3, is ETGVTQSPTHLIKTRGQQVTLRCSSQSGHNTVSWYQQALGQGPQFIFQYYREEENGRGNFPPRFSGLQFPNYSSELNVNALELDDSALYLCASSLDGGYYEQYFGPGTRLTVT.

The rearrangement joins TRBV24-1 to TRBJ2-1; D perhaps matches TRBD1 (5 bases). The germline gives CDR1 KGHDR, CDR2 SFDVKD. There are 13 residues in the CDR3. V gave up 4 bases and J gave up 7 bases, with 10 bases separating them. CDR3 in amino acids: CATSDTNRNEQFF. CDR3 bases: TGTGCCACCAGTGACACAAACAGGAATGAGCAGTTCTTC.

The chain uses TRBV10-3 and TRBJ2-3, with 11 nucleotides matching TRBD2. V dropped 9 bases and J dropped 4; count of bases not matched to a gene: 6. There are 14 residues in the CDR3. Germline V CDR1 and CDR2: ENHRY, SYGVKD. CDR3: CAITSGRVPDTQYF. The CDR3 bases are TGTGCCATTACTAGCGGGAGAGTCCCAGATACGCAGTATTTT.

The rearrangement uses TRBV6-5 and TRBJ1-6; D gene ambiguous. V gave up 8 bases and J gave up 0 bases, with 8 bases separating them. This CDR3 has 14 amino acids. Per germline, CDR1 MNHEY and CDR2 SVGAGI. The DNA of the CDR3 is TGTGCCAGCGGGCCCAGCTCCTATAATTCACCCCTCCACTTT. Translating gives CASGPSSYNSPLHF.

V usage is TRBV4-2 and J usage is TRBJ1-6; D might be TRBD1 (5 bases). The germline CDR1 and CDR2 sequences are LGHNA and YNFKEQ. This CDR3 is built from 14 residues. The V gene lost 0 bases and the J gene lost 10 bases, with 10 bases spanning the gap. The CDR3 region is CASSQEGDGSPLHF. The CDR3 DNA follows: TGTGCCAGCAGCCAAGAAGGGGATGGATCACCCCTCCACTTT.

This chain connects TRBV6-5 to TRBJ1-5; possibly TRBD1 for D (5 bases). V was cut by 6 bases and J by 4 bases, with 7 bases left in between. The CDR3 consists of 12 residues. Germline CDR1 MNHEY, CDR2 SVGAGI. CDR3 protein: CASRTENQPQHF. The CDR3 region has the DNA TGTGCCAGCAGGACAGAAAATCAGCCCCAGCATTTT.

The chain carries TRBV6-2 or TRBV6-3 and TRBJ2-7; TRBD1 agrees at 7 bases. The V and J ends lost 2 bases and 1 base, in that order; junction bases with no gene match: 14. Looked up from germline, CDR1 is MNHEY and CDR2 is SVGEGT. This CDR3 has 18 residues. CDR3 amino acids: CASSYHPSGTEKSYEQYF. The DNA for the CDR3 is TGTGCCAGCAGTTACCACCCGTCCGGGACAGAGAAATCCTACGAGCAGTACTTC.

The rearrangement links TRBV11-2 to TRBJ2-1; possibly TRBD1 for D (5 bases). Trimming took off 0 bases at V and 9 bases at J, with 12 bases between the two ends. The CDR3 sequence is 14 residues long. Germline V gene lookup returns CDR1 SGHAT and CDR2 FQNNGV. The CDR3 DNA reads TGTGCCAGCAGCTTAGATCCAGGGCGGATTGAGCAGTTCTTC. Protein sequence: CASSLDPGRIEQFF.

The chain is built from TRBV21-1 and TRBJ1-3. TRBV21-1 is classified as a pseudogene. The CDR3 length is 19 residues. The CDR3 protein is CASSKGAPGLPSGGNTIYF. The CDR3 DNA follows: TGTGCCAGCAGCAAAGGGGCCCCGGGACTTCCCTCGGGAGGAAACACCATATATTTT.

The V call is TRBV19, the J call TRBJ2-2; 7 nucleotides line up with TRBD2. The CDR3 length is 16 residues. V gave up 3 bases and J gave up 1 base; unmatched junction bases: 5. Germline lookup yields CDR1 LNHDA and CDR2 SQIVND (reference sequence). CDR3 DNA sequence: TGTGCCAGTAGTATCCCTCGGGGGGTGAACACCGGGGAGCTGTTTTTT. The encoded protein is CASSIPRGVNTGELFF.

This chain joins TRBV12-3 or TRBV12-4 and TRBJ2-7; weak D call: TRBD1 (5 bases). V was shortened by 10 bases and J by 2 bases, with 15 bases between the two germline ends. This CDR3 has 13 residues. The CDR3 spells CATAQRTTYEQYF. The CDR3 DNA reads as TGTGCCACCGCCCAGAGGACAACCTACGAGCAGTACTTC.

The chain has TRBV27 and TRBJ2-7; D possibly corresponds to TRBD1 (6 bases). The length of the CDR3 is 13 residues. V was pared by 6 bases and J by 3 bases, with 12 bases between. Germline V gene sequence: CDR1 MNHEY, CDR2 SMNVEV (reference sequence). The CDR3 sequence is CASRRTAYYEQYF. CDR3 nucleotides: TGTGCCAGCAGGCGGACAGCTTACTACGAGCAGTACTTC.

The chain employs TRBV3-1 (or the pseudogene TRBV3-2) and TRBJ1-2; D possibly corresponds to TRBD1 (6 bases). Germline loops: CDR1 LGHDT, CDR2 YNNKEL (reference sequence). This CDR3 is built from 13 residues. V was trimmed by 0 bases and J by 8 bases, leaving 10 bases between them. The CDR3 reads CASSQDTGHGYTF. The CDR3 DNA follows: TGTGCCAGCAGCCAAGATACAGGGCACGGCTACACCTTC.

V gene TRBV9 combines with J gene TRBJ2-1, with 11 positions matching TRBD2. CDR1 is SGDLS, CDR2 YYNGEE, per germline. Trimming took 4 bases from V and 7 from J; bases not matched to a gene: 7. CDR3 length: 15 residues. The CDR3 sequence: CASSSLAGGMNEQFF. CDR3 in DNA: TGTGCCAGCAGCTCTTTAGCGGGAGGGATGAATGAGCAGTTCTTC.

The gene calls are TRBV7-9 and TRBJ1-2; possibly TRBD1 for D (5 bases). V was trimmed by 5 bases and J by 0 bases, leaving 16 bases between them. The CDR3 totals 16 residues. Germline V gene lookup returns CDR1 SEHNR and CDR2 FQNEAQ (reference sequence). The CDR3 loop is CASSPYGGNANYGYTF. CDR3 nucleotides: TGTGCCAGCAGCCCATACGGGGGTAACGCTAACTATGGCTACACCTTC.

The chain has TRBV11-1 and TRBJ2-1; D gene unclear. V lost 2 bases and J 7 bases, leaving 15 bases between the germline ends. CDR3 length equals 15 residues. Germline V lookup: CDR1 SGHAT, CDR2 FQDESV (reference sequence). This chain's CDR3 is CASSLLALARNEQFF. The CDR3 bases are TGTGCCAGCAGCTTATTAGCCCTGGCGAGAAATGAGCAGTTCTTC.

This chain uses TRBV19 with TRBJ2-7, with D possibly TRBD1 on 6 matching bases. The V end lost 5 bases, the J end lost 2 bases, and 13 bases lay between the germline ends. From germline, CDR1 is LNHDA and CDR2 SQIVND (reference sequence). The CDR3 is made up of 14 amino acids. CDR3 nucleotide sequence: TGTGCCAGTAGTCGGCAGGGGACGGCCTACGAGCAGTACTTC. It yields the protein CASSRQGTAYEQYF.